Listed below are T cell receptor beta chains from one sample, sequenced in a study of cytomegalovirus exposure and HLA in healthy donors. Clones were read by immunoSEQ multiplex PCR, and TCRdb kept only the in-frame ones, dropping some. The table records 170,000 or so clones, over 65% of them present only once. Source material: PBMCs. These receptors were taken from a woman in her twenties or thirties in good health and CMV-seropositive. CDR3s include the opening cysteine and the closing phenylalanine or tryptophan. A D gene is named only where the DNA matches it firmly. A row's size may be missing; if present it is once, few, many or a size class.

TRBJ1-2 | . | few | TRBV6-5 | TGTGCCAGCAGTTCGGGTAGGGGCGAATATGGCTACACCTTC | CASSSGRGEYGYTF
TRBJ2-7 | TRBD1 | few | TRBV6-6 | TGTGCCAGCAGCCCGGACAGGGCCTACGAGCAGTACTTC | CASSPDRAYEQYF
TRBJ2-3 | TRBD2 | . | TRBV30 | TGTGCCTGGAGCAAGCGGGAGAGAGATACGCAGTATTTT | CAWSKRERDTQYF
TRBJ2-5 | . | . | TRBV5-1 | TGCGCCAGCAGCGATACTGTCCGGGACTCCCGGGCCCAGTACTTC | CASSDTVRDSRAQYF
TRBJ2-3 | TRBD1 | once | TRBV19 | TGTGCCAGTAGTATTGGGACAGGGAGCACAGATACGCAGTATTTT | CASSIGTGSTDTQYF
TRBJ2-1 | TRBD2 | few | TRBV28 | TGTGCCAGCAGTATCGGGGGGGAGCAGTTCTTC | CASSIGGEQFF
TRBJ2-5 | . | few | TRBV7-6 | TGTGCCAGCAGGCCGGGAAGGGGGTTGGTGGAGACCCAGTACTTC | CASRPGRGLVETQYF
TRBJ2-7 | . | few | TRBV5-1 | TGCGCCAGCAGCTCGGATGGGAGGACCTACGAGCAGTACTTC | CASSSDGRTYEQYF
TRBJ2-7 | . | . | TRBV18 | TGTGCCAGCCGAACAAGGGCGGGACAGTCCTACGAGCAGTACTTC | CASRTRAGQSYEQYF
TRBJ2-7 | TRBD1 | once | TRBV10-3 | TGTGCCATCAGTGCAGTACAGGGGAACGAGCAGTACTTC | CAISAVQGNEQYF
TRBJ1-1 | . | . | TRBV4-2 | TGTGCCAGCAGCCTTATTCGGGGGGACACTATGAACACTGAAGCTTTCTTT | CASSLIRGDTMNTEAFF
TRBJ1-3 | . | . | TRBV7-8 | TGTGCCAGCAGCTTCGGGGGTCCCACTGGAAACACCATATATTTT | CASSFGGPTGNTIYF
TRBJ2-7 | TRBD1 | few | TRBV7-6 | TGTGCCAGCAGCTCCGCGAGGACAGGGAACTCCTACGAGCAGTACTTC | CASSSARTGNSYEQYF
TRBJ1-1 | . | . | TRBV7-9 | TGTGCCAGCAGCTTACGGACTGAAGCTTTCTTT | CASSLRTEAFF
TRBJ1-1 | TRBD1 | . | TRBV30 | TGTGCCTGGGGGGACAGGAGGGGCACTGAAGCTTTCTTT | CAWGDRRGTEAFF
TRBJ2-3 | . | once | TRBV11-2 | TGTGCCAGCAGCTTAGTCGAGACTAGCACAGATACGCAGTATTTT | CASSLVETSTDTQYF
TRBJ2-3 | TRBD1 | few | TRBV2 | TGTGCCAGCAGTGAAACCCGGACAGGCTTGGGCACAGATACGCAGTATTTT | CASSETRTGLGTDTQYF
TRBJ1-4 | TRBD1 | . | TRBV4-2 | TGTGCCAGCAGCCCATCGGGACAGGGAAGTAATGAAAAACTGTTTTTT | CASSPSGQGSNEKLFF
TRBJ1-2 | TRBD1 | . | TRBV11-2 | TGTGCCAGCAGCTCACCGGACCGGGACAGGGGATACCAAGGTGGCTACACCTTC | CASSSPDRDRGYQGGYTF
TRBJ2-2 | TRBD2 | . | TRBV28 | TGTGCCAGCTGGGGACGACTAGCGGGAGTCCCCGGGGAGCTGTTTTTT | CASWGRLAGVPGELFF
TRBJ1-4 | TRBD1 | few | TRBV10-3 | TGTGCCACCTCCTTTTTTAACCCGGGACAGGGAGATGAAAAACTGTTTTTT | CATSFFNPGQGDEKLFF
TRBJ2-2 | . | few | TRBV14 | TGTGCCAGCAGCCCGACTGTGAACACCGGGGAGCTGTTTTTT | CASSPTVNTGELFF
TRBJ2-7 | . | . | TRBV28 | TGTGCCAGCATAGGCGGGGTTACCTACGAGCAGTACTTC | CASIGGVTYEQYF
TRBJ2-1 | . | few | TRBV9 | TGTGCCAGCAGCCCCGAGGGTACTACCGTCCCGGGTGAGCAGTTCTTC | CASSPEGTTVPGEQFF
TRBJ1-5 | . | . | TRBV5-5 | TGTGCCAGCAGCTTGGGTCATAGCAATCAGCCCCAGCATTTT | CASSLGHSNQPQHF
TRBJ2-5 | TRBD2 | . | TRBV6-1 | TGTGCCAGCAGTGAAGTTGCGGGAGGTGTAGAGACCCAGTACTTC | CASSEVAGGVETQYF
TRBJ2-5 | TRBD1 | . | TRBV27 | TGTGCCAGCAGCTGGGACAGGGGACAGACCCAGTACTTC | CASSWDRGQTQYF
TRBJ1-5 | . | . | TRBV7-2 | TGTGCCAGCAGCGTTGGAGGCTATCAGCCCCAGCATTTT | CASSVGGYQPQHF
TRBJ2-5 | TRBD2 | . | TRBV5-1 | TGCGCCAGCAGCTTGATCGGGACTAGCGGGAGCGGGGAGACCCAGTACTTC | CASSLIGTSGSGETQYF
TRBJ1-5 | . | . | TRBV6-5 | TGTGCCAGCAGTAACCAGGGGATCGGGAATCAGCCCCAGCATTTT | CASSNQGIGNQPQHF
TRBJ2-2 | . | . | TRBV6-6 | TGTGCCTCGGGTGGGGTCGTTGAGGGCACCGGGGAGCTGTTTTTT | CASGGVVEGTGELFF
TRBJ1-3 | . | few | TRBV7-2 | TGTGCCACTTCAGGGAGGGAGGGAAACACCATATATTTT | CATSGREGNTIYF
TRBJ1-1 | . | . | TRBV9 | TGTGCCAGCAGCGGTCGGGATGGTAAATTCGGCACTGAAGCTTTCTTT | CASSGRDGKFGTEAFF
TRBJ2-7 | TRBD2 | . | TRBV10-1 | TGCGCCAGCAGTGCCGGGAGGGACTACGAGCAGTACTTC | CASSAGRDYEQYF
TRBJ1-5 | . | few | TRBV30 | TGTGCCTGGAGTGTAAGGGGCAGTCGCAATCAGCCCCAGCATTTT | CAWSVRGSRNQPQHF
TRBJ2-5 | . | . | TRBV4-1 | TGCGCCAGCAGCCAAGGAGGGGAGACCCAGTACTTC | CASSQGGETQYF
TRBJ1-2 | . | few | TRBV5-1 | TGCGCCAGCAGCTTGGAACAGAGCTATGGCTACACCTTC | CASSLEQSYGYTF
TRBJ2-3 | . | . | TRBV9 | TGTGCCAGCAGCGTAGAGCCCGGACTACCCACAGATACGCAGTATTTT | CASSVEPGLPTDTQYF
TRBJ2-5 | TRBD2 | few | TRBV6-4 | TGTGCCAGCAGTGACTCAGGACTAGCGGGAGGGCCGGGGAAGGAGACCCAGTACTTC | CASSDSGLAGGPGKETQYF
TRBJ2-1 | TRBD2 | . | TRBV5-1 | TGCGCCAGCAGCTTGGCTATGGGACTAGCCCCCGACAATGAGCAGTTCTTC | CASSLAMGLAPDNEQFF
TRBJ2-7 | TRBD2 | . | TRBV15 | TGTGCCTCCAGGGTGGCCGGGGGGGGCTCCTACGAGCAGTACTTC | CASRVAGGGSYEQYF
TRBJ1-2 | . | few | TRBV18 | TGTGCCAGCTCACCATCGGGAGGGTCTAACTATGGCTACACCTTC | CASSPSGGSNYGYTF